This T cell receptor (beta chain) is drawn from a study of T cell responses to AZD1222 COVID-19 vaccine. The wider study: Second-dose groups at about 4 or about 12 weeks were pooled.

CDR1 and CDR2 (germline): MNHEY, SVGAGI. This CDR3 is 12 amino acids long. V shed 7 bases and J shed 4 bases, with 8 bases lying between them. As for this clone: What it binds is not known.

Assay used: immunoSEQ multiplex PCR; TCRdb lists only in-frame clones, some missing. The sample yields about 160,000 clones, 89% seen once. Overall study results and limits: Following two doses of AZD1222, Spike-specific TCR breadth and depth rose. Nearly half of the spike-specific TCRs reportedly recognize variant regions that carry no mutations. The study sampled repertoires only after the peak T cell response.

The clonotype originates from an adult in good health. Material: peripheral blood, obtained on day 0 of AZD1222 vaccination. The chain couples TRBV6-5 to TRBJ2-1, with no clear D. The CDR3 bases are TGTGCCAGCAACCATCCATACAATGAGCAGTTCTTC. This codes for CASNHPYNEQFF.